Listed here are 20 T cell receptor beta chains from one sample, sequenced in a study of T cell responses to AZD1222 COVID-19 vaccine. Sequenced by immunoSEQ multiplex PCR; TCRdb stores in-frame clones only, minus some. The table lists 150,000 or so clones, around 85% of them singletons. This sample comprised peripheral blood, obtained on day 0 of MenACWY control vaccination. The source of these receptors is an adult in good health.

The chain employs TRBV11-2 and TRBJ2-1; TRBD1 agrees at 9 bases. This CDR3 comprises 14 residues. CDR1 is SGHAT and CDR2 is FQNNGV in the germline V gene. Trimming removed 3 bases from V and 9 bases from J; junction bases left unmatched: 6. This CDR3 reads CASSFRDRVGEQFF. The DNA of the CDR3 is TGTGCCAGCAGCTTCCGGGACAGGGTTGGTGAGCAGTTCTTC.

This chain connects TRBV7-6 to TRBJ1-1; perhaps TRBD1 as D (6 bases). CDR1 and CDR2 (germline): SGHVS, FNYEAQ. The CDR3 covers 14 residues. Trimming cost V 2 bases and J 8 bases, with 15 bases left between them. The CDR3 here is CASSLRRGDGEAFF. The CDR3 DNA reads TGTGCCAGCAGCTTACGAAGGGGGGACGGAGAAGCTTTCTTT.

V usage is TRBV20-1 and J usage is TRBJ1-6, with unresolved D. Germline loops: CDR1 DFQATT, CDR2 SNEGSKA (reference sequence). The CDR3 loop spans 15 amino acids. V lost 3 bases to trimming and J lost 0 bases, with 9 bases between them. The CDR3 reads CSASLLSSYNSPLHF. CDR3 DNA: TGCAGTGCTAGTTTGCTGAGCTCCTATAATTCACCCCTCCACTTT.

The CDR3 here is CASTEWTEAFF. In nucleotides, the CDR3 is TGTGCCAGTACCGAGTGGACTGAAGCTTTCTTT. This rearrangement joins TRBV19 to TRBJ1-1, with D hard to call. The germline CDR1 and CDR2 sequences are LNHDA and SQIVND (reference sequence). V lost 7 bases to trimming and J lost 5 bases, with 8 bases between them. This CDR3 is 11 amino acids long.

The CDR3 region has the DNA TGTGCCAGCAGTTGGGACAGGTTCAGCTCTGGAAACACCATATATTTT. It codes for CASSWDRFSSGNTIYF. The V gene is TRBV2, the J gene TRBJ1-3; 8 bases agree with TRBD1. With V trimmed by 5 bases and J by 0 bases, 6 bases remained unmatched. The germline CDR1 and CDR2 sequences are SNHLY and FYNNEI. The CDR3 sequence is 16 residues long.

The chain couples TRBV7-9 to TRBJ1-4; D may be TRBD1 (6 bases). The V and J ends lost 3 bases and 7 bases respectively, with 12 bases between them. This CDR3 is 14 amino acids long. CDR1 SEHNR and CDR2 FQNEAQ come from the germline V gene (reference sequence). CDR3 sequence: CASSFGQGSEKLFF. CDR3 nucleotide sequence: TGTGCCAGCAGCTTCGGTCAGGGGTCTGAAAAACTGTTTTTT.

V is TRBV10-3 and J is TRBJ1-5; TRBD1 might be the D (5 bases). Germline CDR1 reads ENHRY; CDR2 reads SYGVKD. This CDR3 has 13 residues. With 8 bases removed from V and 7 bases from J, the gap between germline ends came to 15 bases. The CDR3 DNA reads TGTGCCATCCGGGGAGGGGCCGAACAGCCCCAGCATTTT. Translated, it gives CAIRGGAEQPQHF.

V is TRBV6-5 and J is TRBJ2-7, with D perhaps matching TRBD1 (5 bases). Trimming cost V 2 bases and J 0 bases, with 8 bases left between them. The germline CDR1 and CDR2 sequences are MNHEY and SVGAGI. The CDR3 sequence is 14 residues long. The CDR3 protein is CASSYDSTSYEQYF. The DNA for the CDR3 is TGTGCCAGCAGTTACGACAGCACCTCCTACGAGCAGTACTTC.

The chain joins TRBV5-1 to TRBJ2-5; tentatively, D is TRBD2 (6 bases). V lost 4 bases, J lost 2 bases, and 18 bases lay in between. Germline V gives CDR1 SGHRS, CDR2 YFSETQ. This CDR3 spans 16 amino acids. CDR3 sequence (DNA): TGCGCCAGCAGCCTCGGGTCGATCGGGGGTCAAGAGACCCAGTACTTC. Protein product: CASSLGSIGGQETQYF.

The chain uses TRBV19 and TRBJ1-1; a possible D gene is TRBD1 (5 bases). With 8 bases removed from V and 3 bases from J, the gap between germline ends came to 13 bases. Germline CDR1 is LNHDA and CDR2 is SQIVND (reference sequence). This CDR3 has 13 amino acids. CDR3 sequence reads: CASLFTGDTEAFF. The DNA for the CDR3 is TGTGCCAGTCTCTTCACAGGAGACACTGAAGCTTTCTTT.

V gene TRBV12-5 combines with J gene TRBJ2-2; D tentatively reads TRBD1 or TRBD2 (6 bases each). The V gene's germline CDR1 is LGHNT and CDR2 FRNRAP. V was shortened by 0 bases and J by 3 bases, with 14 bases between the two germline ends. CDR3 length: 17 residues. CDR3 DNA: TGTGCTAGTGGTTTGGTGGTGGGGGGCGCCGACACCGGGGAGCTGTTTTTT. Its translation: CASGLVVGGADTGELFF.

The gene calls are TRBV24-1 and TRBJ2-2; maybe TRBD2 (6 bases). The CDR3 runs 15 residues. Germline assignment: CDR1 KGHDR and CDR2 SFDVKD. The V gene lost 1 base and the J gene lost 3 bases, with 8 bases spanning the gap. This chain's CDR3 is CATSDFGGHTGELFF. The CDR3 nucleotides are TGTGCCACCAGTGATTTCGGGGGACACACCGGGGAGCTGTTTTTT.

The chain combines TRBV6-2 or TRBV6-3 with TRBJ1-2, with D uncertain. Trimming shortened V by 3 bases and J by 4 bases, and 18 bases separated the two germline ends. The CDR3 runs 16 residues. In germline, CDR1 is MNHEY, CDR2 SVGEGT. The CDR3 spells CASSYRPGRRPYGYTF. DNA of the CDR3: TGTGCCAGCAGTTATCGTCCTGGGAGACGACCCTATGGCTACACCTTC.

The chain couples TRBV2 to TRBJ1-1; unclear D gene. Germline values: CDR1 SNHLY, CDR2 FYNNEI. The CDR3 contains 15 residues. V was pared by 4 bases and J by 0 bases, with 12 bases between. DNA of the CDR3: TGTGCCAGCAGTGGGCAGCGAGTCATGAACACTGAAGCTTTCTTT. Encoded protein: CASSGQRVMNTEAFF.

This clone was detected a few times. The rearrangement uses TRBV3-1 (or the pseudogene TRBV3-2) and TRBJ2-3; 7 positions match TRBD2. The junction had 1 base not matched to a gene; V was cut back by 4 bases and J by 0 bases. From germline, CDR1 is LGHDT and CDR2 YNNKEL (reference sequence). There are 14 residues in the CDR3. In nucleotides, the CDR3 is TGTGCCAGCAGCCGGCGGGGGAGCACAGATACGCAGTATTTT. Amino acid sequence: CASSRRGSTDTQYF.

This chain uses TRBV7-2 with TRBJ2-1; 13 positions match TRBD2. The ends lost 10 bases at V and 1 base at J; junction bases unmatched: 7. Looked up from germline, CDR1 is SGHTA and CDR2 is FQGNSA. CDR3 length: 16 amino acids. CDR3 nucleotides: TGTGCCACAAGACTAGCGGGGGGAGCTTCCTACAATGAGCAGTTCTTC. This gives the protein CATRLAGGASYNEQFF.

The V call is TRBV29-1, the J call TRBJ1-2, with 10 bases identical to TRBD1. The V gene end was trimmed by 8 bases and the J gene end by 3 bases; junction bases not matched to a gene: 3. Germline V gene sequence: CDR1 SQVTM, CDR2 ANQGSEA. The CDR3 length is 12 residues. As DNA, the CDR3 is TGCAGCTTAGGGACAGGGGACTATGGCTACACCTTC. Its protein product is CSLGTGDYGYTF.

This clone was seen only a few times. In DNA, the CDR3 is TGTGCCAGCAGCGTGTCTGACTGGACGAGCACAGATACGCAGTATTTT. Translation: CASSVSDWTSTDTQYF. The chain employs TRBV9 and TRBJ2-3, with no clear D. There are 16 residues in the CDR3. Germline values: CDR1 SGDLS, CDR2 YYNGEE. V lost 2 bases, J lost 0 bases, and 13 bases lay in between. Full variable domain (remainder filled in from reference TRBV9 and TRBJ2-3): DSGVTQTPKHLITATGQRVTLRCSPRSGDLSVYWYQQSLDQGLQFLIQYYNGEERAKGNILERFSAQQFPDLHSELNLSSLELGDSALYFCASSVSDWTSTDTQYFGPGTRLTVL.

This chain joins TRBV11-3 and TRBJ1-3; D is ambiguous. The germline CDR1 and CDR2 sequences are SGHNT and YENEEA. The CDR3 contains 16 residues. Trimming left V 1 base short and J 1 base short, with 11 bases between. This CDR3 reads CASSLGSGPSGNTIYF. The DNA of the CDR3 is TGTGCCAGCAGCTTAGGGTCCGGACCATCTGGAAACACCATATATTTT.

This clone was picked up a small number of times. The chain carries TRBV2 and TRBJ2-1; maybe TRBD2 (7 bases). CDR1 SNHLY and CDR2 FYNNEI come from the germline V gene. The CDR3 is made up of 18 amino acids. The germline V and J ends were trimmed by 3 bases and 0 bases, with 18 bases remaining between them. This CDR3 is CASSDPGGGGSSYNEQFF. DNA of the CDR3: TGTGCCAGCAGTGACCCCGGTGGGGGCGGGAGCTCCTACAATGAGCAGTTCTTC.